The sequence of this T cell receptor (beta chain) was determined in a study of blood T cell dynamics during melanoma immunotherapy. Study-wide background: First-line therapy was either pembrolizumab or nivolumab with ipilimumab for metastatic melanoma. Findings and caveats of the study: Unlike progressors, later disease-control patients had W3 repertoires gaining clonality or diversity.

Sample time point: pre-treatment baseline. This clone has only one observation. Antigen unknown. Clones were read by immunoSEQ multiplex PCR, and TCRdb kept only the in-frame ones, dropping some. The sample records roughly 10,000 clones, about 88% being singletons. Germline values: CDR1 LNHDA, CDR2 SQIVND (reference sequence). V was pared by 5 bases and J by 0 bases, with 8 bases between. The CDR3 runs to 14 residues. The rearrangement uses TRBV19 and TRBJ2-4; D unclear. Sequencing used blood, obtained from a patient treated with checkpoint blockade. This sequence was found in a human donor with melanoma. The CDR3 here is CASSYGIAKNIQYF. CDR3 nucleotide sequence: TGTGCCAGTAGTTATGGTATAGCCAAAAACATTCAGTACTTC.